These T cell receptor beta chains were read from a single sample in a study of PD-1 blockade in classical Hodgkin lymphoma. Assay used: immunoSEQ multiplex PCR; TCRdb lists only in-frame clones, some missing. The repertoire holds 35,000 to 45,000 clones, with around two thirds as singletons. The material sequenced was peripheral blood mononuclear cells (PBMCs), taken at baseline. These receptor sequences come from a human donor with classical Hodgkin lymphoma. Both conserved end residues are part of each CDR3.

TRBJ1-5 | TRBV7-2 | CASSLDRGVWSQPQHF
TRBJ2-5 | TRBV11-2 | CASSLEAGLRTPKETQYF
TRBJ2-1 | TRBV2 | CASSERTSRGNEQFF
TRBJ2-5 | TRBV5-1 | CASSLHTGQEETQYF
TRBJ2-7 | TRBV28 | CASRGKTSGGLDYEQYF
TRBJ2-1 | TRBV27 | CASSYGGFRQFF
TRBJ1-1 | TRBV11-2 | CASSLSGTEAFF
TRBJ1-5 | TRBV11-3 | CASSLPSRPRGRQPQHF
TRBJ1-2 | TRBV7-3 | CASSHPLGEANYGYTF
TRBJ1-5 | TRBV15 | CATSIDDRGANQPQHF
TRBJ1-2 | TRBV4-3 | CASSQGATSYLDGYTF
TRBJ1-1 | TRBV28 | CASSLTTGSTEAFF
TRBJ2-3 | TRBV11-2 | CASSPIAVSTDTQYF
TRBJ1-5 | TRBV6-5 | CASSYSSNQPQHF
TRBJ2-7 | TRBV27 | CASSQTSGATYEQYF
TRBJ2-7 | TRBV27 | CASSDRTGSSYEQYF
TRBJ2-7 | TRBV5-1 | CASSSPGTSYGEQYF
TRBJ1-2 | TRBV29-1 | CSVTTFRGRDYGYTF
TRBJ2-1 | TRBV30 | CAWSNSGGDEQFF
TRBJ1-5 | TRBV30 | CAWNRGLDQPQHF
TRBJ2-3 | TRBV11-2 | CASSLVTTAPTDTQYF
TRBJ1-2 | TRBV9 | CASSVKGYGYTF
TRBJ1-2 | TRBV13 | CASSGGQRRSINYGYTF
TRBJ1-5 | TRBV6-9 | CASSYSGDQPQHF
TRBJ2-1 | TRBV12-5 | CASGLATWDEQFF
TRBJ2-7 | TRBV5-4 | CASSLDRRYEQYF
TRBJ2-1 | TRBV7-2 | CASSPVGYNEQFF
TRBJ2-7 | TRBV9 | CASSVGAGAYEQYF
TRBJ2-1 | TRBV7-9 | CASRLAGSYNEQFF
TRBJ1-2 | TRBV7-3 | CASRDFAGQGYTF
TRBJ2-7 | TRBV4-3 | CASSQDMGYEQYF
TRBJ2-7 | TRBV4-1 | CASSQSRADRYEQYF
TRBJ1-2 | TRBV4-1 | CASRQGDYGYTF
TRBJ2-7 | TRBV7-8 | CASSLPSYEQYF
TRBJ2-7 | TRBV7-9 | CASRPGVEYEQYF
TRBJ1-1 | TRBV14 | CASSVPGAPYTEAFF
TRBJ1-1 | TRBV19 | CASSVPSGGERFF
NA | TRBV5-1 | CASSPGSRGSEQYF
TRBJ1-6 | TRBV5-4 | CARGTCPSPLHF
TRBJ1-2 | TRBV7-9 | CASMKGTYGYTF
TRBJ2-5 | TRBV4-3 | CASSPVGESTGTQYF
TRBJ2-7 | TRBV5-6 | CASSLGGGPPYEQYF
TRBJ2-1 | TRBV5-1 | CASSPLGGPNSYNEQFF
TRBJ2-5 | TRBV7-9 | CASSLAASRETQYF
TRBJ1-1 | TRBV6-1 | CASSTLGYRYEAFF
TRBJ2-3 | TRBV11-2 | CASSLLGSGTDTQYF
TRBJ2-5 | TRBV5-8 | CASSFPGTSGGTQETQYF
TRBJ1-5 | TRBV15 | CATSRKTGGGQPQHF
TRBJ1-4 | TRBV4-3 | CASSQTNEKLFF
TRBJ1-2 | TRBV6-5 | CASSYDMVLDYGCTF
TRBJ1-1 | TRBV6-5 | CASSEAHNTEAFF